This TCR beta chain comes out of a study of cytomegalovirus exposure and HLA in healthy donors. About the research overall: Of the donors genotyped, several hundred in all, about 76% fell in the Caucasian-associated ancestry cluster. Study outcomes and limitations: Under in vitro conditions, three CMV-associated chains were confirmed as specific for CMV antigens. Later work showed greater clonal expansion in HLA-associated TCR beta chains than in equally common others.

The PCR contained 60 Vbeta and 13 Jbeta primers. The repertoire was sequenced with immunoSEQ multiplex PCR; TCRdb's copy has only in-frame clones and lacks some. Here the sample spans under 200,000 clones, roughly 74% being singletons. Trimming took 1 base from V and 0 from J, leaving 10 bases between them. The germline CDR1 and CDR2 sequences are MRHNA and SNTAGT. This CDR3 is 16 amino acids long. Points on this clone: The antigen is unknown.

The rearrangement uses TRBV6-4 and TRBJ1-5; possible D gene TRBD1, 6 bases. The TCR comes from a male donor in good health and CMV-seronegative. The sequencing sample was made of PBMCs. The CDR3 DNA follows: TGTGCCAGCAGTGACTGGACAGCCCATAGCAATCAGCCCCAGCATTTT. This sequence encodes CASSDWTAHSNQPQHF.